The 12 T cell receptor beta chains presented below share a single source sample, sequenced in a study of CD4+ T cells in melanoma. Assay: immunoSEQ multiplex PCR; the TCRdb copy retains only in-frame clones and omits some. Altogether 13,000 or so clones are present, around two thirds being singletons, with the ten largest covering 18%. Sample: cells from a culture (not recorded whether cultured in vitro). Receptors were obtained from a human donor with melanoma.

In this sample, this clone turned up a few times. CDR3 DNA sequence: TGTGCCAGCAGTGTGGACAGTTCCTACGAGCAGTACTTC. Translating it yields CASSVDSSYEQYF. The chain joins TRBV2 to TRBJ2-7, with a possible D match to TRBD1 (6 bases). Germline V gives CDR1 SNHLY, CDR2 FYNNEI. CDR3 length: 13 amino acids. V lost 4 bases and J 1 base, leaving 8 bases between the germline ends.

V usage is TRBV5-6 and J usage is TRBJ1-5; D possibly corresponds to TRBD1 (5 bases). In germline, CDR1 is SGHDT, CDR2 YYEEEE. The length of the CDR3 is 14 residues. Trimming stripped 0 bases from V and 5 bases from J, with 9 bases between. The DNA of the CDR3 is TGTGCCAGCAGCTTGGCCGGGACCGATCAGCCCCAGCATTTT. This sequence encodes CASSLAGTDQPQHF.

This clone was found a few times. The chain employs TRBV7-6 and TRBJ2-6, with unresolved D. The CDR3 spans 15 residues. Trimming removed 1 base at V and 0 bases at J, with 4 bases between. Germline loops: CDR1 SGHVS, CDR2 FNYEAQ. CDR3 region: CASSLVGSGANVLTF. The DNA for the CDR3 is TGTGCCAGCAGCTTAGTTGGCTCTGGGGCCAACGTCCTGACTTTC. Looking up the rest from reference TRBV7-6 and TRBJ2-6 gives the full variable domain: GAGVSQSPRYKVTKRGQDVALRCDPISGHVSLYWYRQALGQGPEFLTYFNYEAQQDKSGLPNDRFSAERPEGSISTLTIQRTEQRDSAMYRCASSLVGSGANVLTFGAGSRLTVL.

This clone was seen only a few times. V gene TRBV5-1 combines with J gene TRBJ1-3; no reliable D call. This CDR3 region has 17 residues. CDR1 is SGHRS, CDR2 YFSETQ, per germline. V was clipped by 1 base and J by 0 bases, with 14 bases between them. The CDR3 sequence is CASSLQPDLTSGNTIYF. For the CDR3, the DNA is TGCGCCAGCAGCTTGCAACCAGACCTTACCTCTGGAAACACCATATATTTT. The complete variable domain, with remaining parts taken from reference TRBV5-1 and TRBJ1-3, reads KAGVTQTPRYLIKTRGQQVTLSCSPISGHRSVSWYQQTPGQGLQFLFEYFSETQRNKGNFPGRFSGRQFSNSRSEMNVSTLELGDSALYLCASSLQPDLTSGNTIYFGEGSWLTVV.

In this sample, this clone turned up a few times. CDR3 nucleotide sequence: TGTGCCAGTAGTCCTGGGTCGGGTCAGCCCCAGCATTTT. This sequence encodes CASSPGSGQPQHF. The J gene is TRBJ1-5, the V gene TRBV19; the D is unclear. This CDR3 spans 13 amino acids. The ends were cut back, 5 bases at V and 6 bases at J, with 11 bases in the middle. Germline V gene sequence: CDR1 LNHDA, CDR2 SQIVND (reference sequence).

The chain links TRBV6-1 to TRBJ1-3; possible D gene TRBD1, 5 bases. The germline gives CDR1 MNHNS, CDR2 SASEGT. This CDR3 has 11 residues. With 2 bases removed from V and 10 bases from J, the gap between germline ends came to 6 bases. The CDR3 reads CASSERGTIYF. The CDR3 bases are TGTGCCAGCAGTGAAAGGGGAACCATATATTTT.

In this sample, this clone turned up a few times. The chain joins TRBV6-5 to TRBJ1-2; maybe TRBD1 (6 bases). This CDR3 region has 11 residues. The ends were cut back, 10 bases at V and 8 bases at J, with 14 bases in the middle. The germline V gene has CDR1 MNHEY and CDR2 SVGAGI. This chain's CDR3 is CATKGDRGYTF. The CDR3 DNA is TGTGCCACCAAGGGGGATCGAGGCTACACCTTC.

The chain uses TRBV5-6 and TRBJ1-3; no reliable D call. V was pared by 1 base and J by 0 bases, with 8 bases between. Germline assignment: CDR1 SGHDT and CDR2 YYEEEE. The CDR3 has 15 residues. The CDR3 nucleotides are TGTGCCAGCAGCTTGAGGACGGCCTCTGGAAACACCATATATTTT. Amino acids: CASSLRTASGNTIYF.

This clone qualifies as medium-sized. The J gene is TRBJ1-1, the V gene TRBV11-2; D is unclear. There are 16 residues in the CDR3. The germline V and J ends were trimmed by 3 bases and 4 bases, with 18 bases remaining between them. The germline V gene encodes CDR1 SGHAT and CDR2 FQNNGV. The CDR3 nucleotides are TGTGCCAGCAGCTTTCGGTCGGGAAGAGGTGGCACTGAAGCTTTCTTT. Its protein product is CASSFRSGRGGTEAFF.

The chain couples TRBV2 to TRBJ1-2, with a tentative D call TRBD1 (5 bases). This CDR3 is 19 amino acids long. Germline CDR1 reads SNHLY; CDR2 reads FYNNEI. V was trimmed by 4 bases and J by 2 bases, leaving 26 bases between them. The chain's CDR3 is CASSAQTTRQTGTNYGYTF. The CDR3 nucleotides read TGTGCCAGCAGTGCGCAAACCACGAGACAAACCGGGACGAACTATGGCTACACCTTC.

The V and J genes are TRBV11-2 and TRBJ1-1, with D possibly being TRBD1 (6 bases). The length of the CDR3 is 14 residues. Trimming shortened V by 5 bases and J by 5 bases, and 15 bases separated the two germline ends. Germline V gives CDR1 SGHAT, CDR2 FQNNGV. The CDR3 region has the DNA TGTGCCAGCAGCCAACCCCCACAGGGAACTGAAGCTTTCTTT. This codes for CASSQPPQGTEAFF.

With regard to this clone: The same CDR3 is also encoded by other DNA sequences in this sample. The genes are TRBV5-4 and TRBJ1-3; D might be TRBD1 (6 bases). This CDR3 is built from 16 residues. Trimming stripped 4 bases from V and 1 base from J, with 15 bases between. The germline gives CDR1 SGHNT, CDR2 YYREEE (reference sequence). The CDR3 loop is CASSSRTESSGNTIYF. CDR3 sequence (DNA): TGTGCCAGCAGCAGCAGGACAGAAAGTTCTGGAAACACCATATATTTT.